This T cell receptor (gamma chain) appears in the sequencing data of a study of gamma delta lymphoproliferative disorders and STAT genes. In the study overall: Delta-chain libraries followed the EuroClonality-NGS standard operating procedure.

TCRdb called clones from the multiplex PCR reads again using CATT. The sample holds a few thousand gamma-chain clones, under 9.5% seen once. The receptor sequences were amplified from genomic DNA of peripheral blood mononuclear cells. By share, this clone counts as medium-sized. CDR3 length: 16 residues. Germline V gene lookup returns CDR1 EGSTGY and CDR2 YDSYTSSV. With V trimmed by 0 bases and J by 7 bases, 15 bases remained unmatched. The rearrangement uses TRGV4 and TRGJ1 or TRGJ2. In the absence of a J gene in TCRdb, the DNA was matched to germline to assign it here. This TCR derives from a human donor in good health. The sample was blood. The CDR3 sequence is CATWDGLNRVWYKKLF. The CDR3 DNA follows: TGTGCCACCTGGGATGGGCTTAACAGAGTTTGGTATAAGAAACTCTTT.